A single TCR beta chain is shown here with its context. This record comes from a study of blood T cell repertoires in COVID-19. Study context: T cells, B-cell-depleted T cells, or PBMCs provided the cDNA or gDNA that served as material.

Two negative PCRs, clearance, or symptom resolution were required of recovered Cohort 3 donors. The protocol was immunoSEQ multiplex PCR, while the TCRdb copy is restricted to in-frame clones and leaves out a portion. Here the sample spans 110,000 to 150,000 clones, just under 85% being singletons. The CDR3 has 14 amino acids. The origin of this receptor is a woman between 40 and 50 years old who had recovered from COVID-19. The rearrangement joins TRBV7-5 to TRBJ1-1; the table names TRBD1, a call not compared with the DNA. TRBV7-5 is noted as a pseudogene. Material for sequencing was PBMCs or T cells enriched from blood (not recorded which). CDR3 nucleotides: TGTGCCAGAAGCGGGCCCGGGACAGGGTTCGAAGCTTTCTTT. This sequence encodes CARSGPGTGFEAFF.